Each of the 7 T cell receptor beta chains below was sequenced from the same sample in a study of blood T cell repertoires in COVID-19. Clones were read by immunoSEQ multiplex PCR, and TCRdb kept only the in-frame ones, dropping some. This sample has around 160,000 clones, with about 88% found just once. The sequenced material came from peripheral blood. These receptor sequences come from a man aged 18 to 35 with acute or convalescent COVID-19.

V usage is TRBV14 and J usage is TRBJ2-3, with a tentative D call TRBD2 (5 bases). V was trimmed by 0 bases and J by 3 bases, leaving 10 bases between them. The length of the CDR3 is 15 residues. Germline-derived CDR1 and CDR2 are SGHDN and FVKESK. In DNA form, the CDR3 reads TGTGCCAGCAGCCAAGATATCGGGGTTACAGATACGCAGTATTTT. It specifies CASSQDIGVTDTQYF.

This chain uses TRBV7-9 with TRBJ1-2; TRBD1 aligns across 7 bases. The length of the CDR3 is 13 residues. CDR1 and CDR2 (germline): SEHNR, FQNEAQ (reference sequence). The J segment lost 8 bases and the V segment lost 5 bases, leaving 8 bases of the junction unmatched. The CDR3 DNA reads TGTGCCAGCAGCCAACAGGGGCGAGGGGGCTACACCTTC. Its translation is CASSQQGRGGYTF.

In the case of this clone: The sample holds other DNA sequences that translate to the same CDR3. The CDR3 sequence is CASTTGNQPQHF. CDR3 DNA sequence: TGTGCCAGTACTACGGGGAATCAGCCCCAGCATTTT. The V and J genes are TRBV19 and TRBJ1-5, with unresolved D. The V end was cut by 7 bases, the J end by 4 bases, with 8 bases between. CDR1 LNHDA and CDR2 SQIVND come from the germline V gene (reference sequence). The CDR3 covers 12 residues.

This chain links TRBV2 with TRBJ1-2, with D possibly being TRBD1 (5 bases). V lost 0 bases, J lost 8 bases, and 16 bases lay in between. CDR3 length: 15 residues. Germline values: CDR1 SNHLY, CDR2 FYNNEI. This CDR3 is CASSEASGGSRGYTF. CDR3 nucleotides: TGTGCCAGCAGTGAAGCGTCGGGGGGTAGCCGGGGCTACACCTTC.

This clone was recorded only once. The chain is built from TRBV3-1 (or the pseudogene TRBV3-2) and TRBJ1-6; D is possibly TRBD1 (6 bases). The CDR3 has 14 amino acids. Germline V gene lookup returns CDR1 LGHDT and CDR2 YNNKEL (reference sequence). V lost 4 bases, J lost 7 bases, and 11 bases lay in between. The CDR3 reads CASSLTGTNSPLHF. Written as DNA, the CDR3 is TGTGCCAGCAGCCTAACAGGGACAAATTCACCCCTCCACTTT.

The chain uses TRBV29-1 and TRBJ2-5; D is undetermined. The CDR3 contains 11 residues. Germline values: CDR1 SQVTM, CDR2 ANQGSEA. With 4 bases removed from V and 5 bases from J, the gap between germline ends came to 8 bases. CDR3 sequence: CSVGFGETQYF. CDR3 sequence (DNA): TGCAGCGTTGGTTTCGGGGAGACCCAGTACTTC.

The CDR3 nucleotides read TGTGCCAGCAGCTTAGTGACAGACTACAATGAGCAGTTCTTC. Its translation is CASSLVTDYNEQFF. The J gene is TRBJ2-1, the V gene TRBV7-2; TRBD1 might be the D (5 bases). Germline values: CDR1 SGHTA, CDR2 FQGNSA. The CDR3 length is 14 residues. Between the trimmed V and J ends, which lost 1 base and 3 bases, there was a span of 7 bases.